This TCR beta chain is drawn from a study of blood T cell repertoires in COVID-19. Study-wide context: T cells, B-cell-depleted T cells, or PBMCs provided the cDNA or gDNA that served as material.

Trimming stripped 5 bases from V and 2 bases from J, with 13 bases between. The CDR3 has 14 residues. Per the germline V gene, CDR1 is GTSNPN and CDR2 is SVGIG (reference sequence). As originally analysed: Estimation of nucleated cell counts relied on the amplification of reference gene primers. TCRdb's copy holds only in-frame clones and misses some; the assay was immunoSEQ multiplex PCR. That table is the source of V, J and clone size, and D and trimming were worked out from the DNA. The top ten hold around 0.67% of the sample, which has some 260,000 clones, around 90% seen once. The sequence was obtained from a human donor in a cohort sampled during active COVID-19. Input material: peripheral blood. This sequence joins TRBV30 and TRBJ1-3, with a tentative D call TRBD1 (5 bases). The CDR3 nucleotides read TGTGCCTGGGGGCAGGGTGGGACTGGAAACACCATATATTTT. Protein: CAWGQGGTGNTIYF.